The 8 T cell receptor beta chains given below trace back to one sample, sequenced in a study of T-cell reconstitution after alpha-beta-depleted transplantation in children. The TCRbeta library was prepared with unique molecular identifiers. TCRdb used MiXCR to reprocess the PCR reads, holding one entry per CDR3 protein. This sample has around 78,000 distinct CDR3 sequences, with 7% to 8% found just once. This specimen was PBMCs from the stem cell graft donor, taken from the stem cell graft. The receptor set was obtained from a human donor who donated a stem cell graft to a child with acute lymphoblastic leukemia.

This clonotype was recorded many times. Written as DNA, the CDR3 is TGTGCCAGCAGCGACGGACAGGGGACTCTCAACGAGCAGTACTTC. Protein: CASSDGQGTLNEQYF. J is TRBJ2-7 and V is TRBV7-9, with 9 bases aligning to TRBD1. J was trimmed by 5 bases and V by 5 bases; bases with no gene match: 10. This CDR3 comprises 15 residues. Germline assignment: CDR1 SEHNR and CDR2 FQNEAQ (reference sequence).

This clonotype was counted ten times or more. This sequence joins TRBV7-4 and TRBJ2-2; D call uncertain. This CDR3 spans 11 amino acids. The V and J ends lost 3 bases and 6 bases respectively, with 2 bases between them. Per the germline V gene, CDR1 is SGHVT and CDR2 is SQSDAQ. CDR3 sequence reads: CASSLSGELFF. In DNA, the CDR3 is TGTGCCAGCAGCTTGTCCGGGGAGCTGTTTTTT.

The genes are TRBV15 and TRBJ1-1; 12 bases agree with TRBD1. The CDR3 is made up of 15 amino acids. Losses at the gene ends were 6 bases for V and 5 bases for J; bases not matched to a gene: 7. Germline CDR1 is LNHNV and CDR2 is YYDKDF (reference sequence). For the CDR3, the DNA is TGTGCCACCAGTTTGGGGGACAGGGGGCTAACTGAAGCTTTCTTT. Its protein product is CATSLGDRGLTEAFF.

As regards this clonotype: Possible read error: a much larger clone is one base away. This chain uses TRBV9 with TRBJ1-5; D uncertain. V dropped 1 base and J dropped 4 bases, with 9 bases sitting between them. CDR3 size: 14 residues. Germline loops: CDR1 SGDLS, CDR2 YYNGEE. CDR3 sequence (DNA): TGTGCCAGCAGCGTACACGACGGGAATCAGCCCCAGCATTTT. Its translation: CASSVHDGNQPQHF.

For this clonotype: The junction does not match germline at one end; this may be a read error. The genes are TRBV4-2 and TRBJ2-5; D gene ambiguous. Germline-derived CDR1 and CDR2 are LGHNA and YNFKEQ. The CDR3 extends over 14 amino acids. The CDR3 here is CASSLDVSQETQYF. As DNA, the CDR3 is TGTGCCAGCAGCCTAGACGTCTCCCAAGAGACACAGTACTTC.

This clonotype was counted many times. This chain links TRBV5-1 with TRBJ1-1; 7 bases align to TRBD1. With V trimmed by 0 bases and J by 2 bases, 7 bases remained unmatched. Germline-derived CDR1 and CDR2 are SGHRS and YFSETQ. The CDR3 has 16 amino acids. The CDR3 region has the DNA TGCGCCAGCAGCTTGGTGCCGACAGGGAGTAACACTGAAGCTTTCTTT. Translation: CASSLVPTGSNTEAFF.

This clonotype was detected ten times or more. The CDR3 DNA reads as TGTGCCAGCAGCTCCGCGGGGTATGAGCAGTTCTTC. Amino acids: CASSSAGYEQFF. V gene TRBV27 combines with J gene TRBJ2-1; D may be TRBD2 (6 bases). Germline V gives CDR1 MNHEY, CDR2 SMNVEV (reference sequence). With 6 bases removed from V and 8 bases from J, the gap between germline ends came to 11 bases. CDR3 size: 12 residues.

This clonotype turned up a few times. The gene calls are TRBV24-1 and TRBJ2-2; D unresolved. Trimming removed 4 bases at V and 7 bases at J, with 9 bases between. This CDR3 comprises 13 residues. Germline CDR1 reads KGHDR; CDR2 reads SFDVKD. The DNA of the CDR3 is TGTGCCACCAGTGACGAGCGTGGCGGGGAGCTGTTTTTT. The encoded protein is CATSDERGGELFF.